This TCR beta chain was documented in a study of blood T cells in healthy people across ages. The draw of peripheral blood yielded approximately 10 milliliters from each donor. The CDR3 length is 15 residues. From germline, CDR1 is LGHNA and CDR2 YNFKEQ. V was cut by 4 bases and J by 4 bases, with 14 bases left in between. Sample-barcoded 5' priming and a J-beta primer mix drove a second PCR of 7 to 11 cycles. Sequencing of every sample gave 2.5 million or more CDR3-containing paired-end reads. TCRdb used MiXCR to reprocess the 5' RACE reads, holding one entry per CDR3 protein. The sample lists about 640,000 distinct CDR3 sequences; around 43% were seen once. In this sample, this clonotype turned up a few times.

Sequencing was done on a sample of blood. The sequence was obtained from a man older than 75 in good health. V and J are TRBV4-2 and TRBJ2-1, with D unclear. The CDR3 DNA reads TGTGCCAGCAGCCCAGACCCTGACCCTTACAATGAGCAGTTCTTC. Its protein product is CASSPDPDPYNEQFF.